This TCR beta chain was recovered during a study of shared clonotypes between healthy human individuals. About the study: The study drew on a couple of women and a few men aged 18 to 49 as donors.

An assay was performed, and its level was deep. The method was immunoSEQ multiplex PCR; TCRdb's version includes in-frame clones alone and lacks a portion of them. The table has around 1.5 million clones, approximately 98% seen once; the top ten hold 0.4% to 0.45%. Of note for this clone: The antigen is undetermined. The sample holds other DNA sequences that translate to the same CDR3.

Broader study findings: With few donors, the genetic and exposure-history diversity represented was limited.

Sequences were obtained from naive CD4+ T cells sorted from blood. Documented subset: CD45RA+ positively selected. This TCR was recovered from a man aged 25-40 years in good health.

The CDR3 region has the DNA TGTGCCAGCAGTGGGGGAAGCGCGAACACCGGGGAGCTGTTTTTT. Protein: CASSGGSANTGELFF. The J gene is TRBJ2-2, the V gene TRBV28; either TRBD1 or TRBD2 may supply D (5 bases each). V gave up 5 bases and J gave up 0 bases, with 10 bases separating them. Germline values: CDR1 MDHEN, CDR2 SYDVKM. The CDR3 sequence is 15 residues long.